The clone carrying this T cell receptor delta chain has a single count. Antigen unknown. The sample contains more than one DNA sequence encoding this CDR3. RNA was extracted from the cells and then reverse transcribed. The CDR3 regions were amplified by multiplex PCR from V-gene primers to a constant-region primer. TCRdb re-called clones from the multiplex PCR reads via CATT. Of about 75,000 delta-chain clones listed, around 30% are singletons. These data originate in a study of Vδ1+ human thymocytes. General study points: Many TRG clonotypes were shared between donors; TRD repertoires were essentially private. Highly polyclonal TRG and TRD repertoires with Gaussian CDR3 length distributions appeared in thymus.

Germline V lookup: CDR1 TSWWSYY, CDR2 QGS. With 2 bases removed from V and 0 bases from J, the gap between germline ends came to 25 bases. The CDR3 covers 20 residues. This chain joins TRDV1 and TRDJ1, with D tentatively TRDD3 (6 bases). The clonotype originates from a boy younger than two who had congenital heart surgery. The sample consisted of Vdelta1+ gamma-delta thymocytes from the thymus. The subset: FACS-sorted CD3+ TCRalphabeta- TCRVdelta1+ TCRVdelta2- thymocytes. The CDR3: CALGESPRSARGDHTDKLIF. Here the CDR3 DNA reads TGTGCTCTTGGGGAATCGCCCCGTTCCGCAAGGGGGGACCACACCGATAAACTCATCTTT.